The clone carrying this TCR beta chain was counted between two and nine times. What it recognizes is unknown. There are 13 residues in the CDR3. V lost 5 bases to trimming and J lost 1 base, with 9 bases between them. Germline lookup yields CDR1 SGHVS and CDR2 FNYEAQ. Semiquantitative ARM-PCR amplified T cell receptor alpha and beta CDR3 regions from mRNA. In ARM-PCR, communal superprimers followed tagged nested gene-specific primers for exponential amplification. First-round products served as template after exonuclease removal of nested primers. TCRdb reprocessed the multiplex PCR reads with MiXCR, giving one entry per CDR3 protein. Among roughly 15,000 distinct CDR3 sequences listed, 60% were seen once. The data belong to a study of relationships among human T cell subsets. Findings and limits, study-wide: Over 60% of CD8+ cytotoxic sequences were in clones over 100 reads; regulatory and Th2 had few. Many CDR3s were shared across Th1, Th2 and regulatory subsets.

Anti-CD25 beads selected CD4+CD25+ regulatory T cells from positively selected CD4+ cells. T cell subsets were isolated with magnetic beads coated with subset-specific monoclonal antibodies. This sequence was found in a man in his forties in good health. The chain links TRBV7-6 to TRBJ2-7; D is uncertain. Sequenced sample: Tregs sorted from blood. CDR3 amino acids: CASSPRPSYEQYF. The CDR3 region has the DNA TGTGCCAGCAGCCCCCGACCGTCCTACGAGCAGTACTTC.